This record concerns one T cell receptor beta chain sequence. Its cognate antigen is unknown. This sample was included in a study of CD8 T cells in ankylosing spondylitis. Findings and limits, study-wide: Disease-associated clones were reportedly significantly overrepresented in matched ankylosing spondylitis synovial fluid. A motif of 7 to 9 highly homologous TCR beta variants was seen as apparently characteristic of ankylosing spondylitis blood.

TCRdb re-analysed the 5' RACE reads in MiXCR, keeping a single row per CDR3 protein. This table has some 340,000 distinct CDR3 sequences, roughly 15% appearing once. V was clipped by 6 bases and J by 3 bases, with 21 bases between them. The CDR3 spans 15 residues. The germline V gene encodes CDR1 DFQATT and CDR2 SNEGSKA (reference sequence). The TCR originated in a male donor with ankylosing spondylitis or in good health (not recorded which). The specimen sequenced was blood, either unsorted or a sorted T cell fraction (not recorded which). This sequence joins TRBV20-1 and TRBJ2-7; D assignment may be TRBD1 or TRBD2 (5 bases each). The DNA for the CDR3 is TGCAGTGCCCAACCGAGGGGTGGGAATTTCTACGAGCAGTACTTC. The encoded protein is CSAQPRGGNFYEQYF.